One and the same sample provided the 2 T cell receptor beta chains below, sequenced in a study of T cell responses to AZD1222 COVID-19 vaccine. Sequencing was performed with immunoSEQ multiplex PCR; in TCRdb, only in-frame clones are kept and a portion is missing. The table has 150,000 to 180,000 clones, about 87% seen once. Sequencing used peripheral blood, obtained on day 0 of AZD1222 vaccination. These receptors originate from an adult in good health.

The CDR3 DNA reads as TGTGCCAGCACCTACGGTAGGCTGTATGGCTACACCTTC. Its translation is CASTYGRLYGYTF. The V and J genes are TRBV28 and TRBJ1-2; D is uncertain. The CDR3 has 13 residues. V dropped 7 bases and J dropped 5 bases, with 14 bases sitting between them. In germline, CDR1 is MDHEN, CDR2 SYDVKM.

The chain recombines TRBV10-3 with TRBJ1-2; D remains unclear. The germline V gene has CDR1 ENHRY and CDR2 SYGVKD. The CDR3 length is 13 residues. V shed 11 bases and J shed 5 bases, with 18 bases lying between them. CDR3 region: CALAGNLGYGYTF. The CDR3 DNA is TGTGCCCTAGCGGGGAACCTGGGGTATGGCTACACCTTC.